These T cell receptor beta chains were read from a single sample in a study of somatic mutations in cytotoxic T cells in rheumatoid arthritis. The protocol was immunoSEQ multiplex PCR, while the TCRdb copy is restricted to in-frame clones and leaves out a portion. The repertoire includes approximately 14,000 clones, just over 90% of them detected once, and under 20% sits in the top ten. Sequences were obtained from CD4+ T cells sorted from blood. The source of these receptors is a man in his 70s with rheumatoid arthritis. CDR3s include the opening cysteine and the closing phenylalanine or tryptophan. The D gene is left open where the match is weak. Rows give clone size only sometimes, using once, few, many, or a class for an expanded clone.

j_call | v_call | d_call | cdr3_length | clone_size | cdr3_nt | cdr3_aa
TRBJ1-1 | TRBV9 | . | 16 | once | TGTGCCAGCAGCGTAGACCGGGGGAGAGGGAACACTGAAGCTTTCTTT | CASSVDRGRGNTEAFF
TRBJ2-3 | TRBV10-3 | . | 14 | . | TGTGCCGCCTGGAGCGGGTTGAGCACAGATACGCAGTATTTT | CAAWSGLSTDTQYF
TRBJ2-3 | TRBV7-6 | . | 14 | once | TGTGCCAGCAGCGATGGGACATACACAGATACGCAGTATTTT | CASSDGTYTDTQYF
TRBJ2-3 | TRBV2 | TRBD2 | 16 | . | TGTGCCAGCAGTCCTTGGACTAGCGTAAGCACAGATACGCAGTATTTT | CASSPWTSVSTDTQYF
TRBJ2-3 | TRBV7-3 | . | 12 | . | TGTGCCAGCAGCTCTACCACAGATACGCAGTATTTT | CASSSTTDTQYF
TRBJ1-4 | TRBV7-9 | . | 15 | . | TGTGCCAGCAGCGCCTGGGACATACTAGGGGAAAAACTGTTTTTT | CASSAWDILGEKLFF
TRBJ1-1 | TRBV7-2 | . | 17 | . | TGTGCCAGCAGCCCTATTGGGCTGGCGAGGCGGGACACTGAAGCTTTCTTT | CASSPIGLARRDTEAFF
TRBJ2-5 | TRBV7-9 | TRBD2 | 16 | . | TGTGCCAGCAGCCTTATCACTAGCGGCGGCCAAGAGACCCAGTACTTC | CASSLITSGGQETQYF
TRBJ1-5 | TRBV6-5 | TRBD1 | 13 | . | TGTGCCAGCAGGACCGGACAGGGGACCGCCCAGCATTTT | CASRTGQGTAQHF
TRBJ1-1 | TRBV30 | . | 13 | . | TGTGCCTGGAGTGTACAGGGTTACACTGAAGCTTTCTTT | CAWSVQGYTEAFF
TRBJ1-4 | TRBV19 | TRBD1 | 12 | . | TGTGCCAGTAGCGGACAGGGCGAAAAACTGTTTTTT | CASSGQGEKLFF
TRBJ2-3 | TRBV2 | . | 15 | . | TGTGCCAGCAGTGCCCAGGGTGGGGGCACAGATACGCAGTATTTT | CASSAQGGGTDTQYF
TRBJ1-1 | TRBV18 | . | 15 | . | TGTGCCAGCTCAGGGCCGGCGGGGGCGAACACTGAAGCTTTCTTT | CASSGPAGANTEAFF
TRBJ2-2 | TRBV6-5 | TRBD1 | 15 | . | TGTGCCAGCAGCTACAGGGGGCCGAACACCGGGGAGCTGTTTTTT | CASSYRGPNTGELFF
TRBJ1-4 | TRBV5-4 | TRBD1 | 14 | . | TGTGCCAGCAGTTCGGGACAGGATAATGAAAAACTGTTTTTT | CASSSGQDNEKLFF
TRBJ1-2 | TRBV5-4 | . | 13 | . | TGTGCCAGCATGCCGGGGGGGAACTATGGCTACACCTTC | CASMPGGNYGYTF
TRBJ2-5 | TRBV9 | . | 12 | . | TGTGCCAGCAGCGTAGATAGAGAGACCCAGTACTTC | CASSVDRETQYF
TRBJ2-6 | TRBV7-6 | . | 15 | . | TGTGCCAGCAGCTTAAGCAGGGCTGGGGCCAACGTCCTGACTTTC | CASSLSRAGANVLTF
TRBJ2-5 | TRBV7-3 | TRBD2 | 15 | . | TGTGCCAGCAGCTTATTCCCCGGGAGGGGAGAGACCCAGTACTTC | CASSLFPGRGETQYF
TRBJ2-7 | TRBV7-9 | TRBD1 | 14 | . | TGTGCCAGCAGCTTAGGGACAGGGGTTTACGAGCAGTACTTC | CASSLGTGVYEQYF
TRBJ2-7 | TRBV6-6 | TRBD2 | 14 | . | TGTGCCAGCAGTTCCACTAGCGGGATGGGGGAGCAGTACTTC | CASSSTSGMGEQYF
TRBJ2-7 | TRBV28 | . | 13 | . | TGTGCCAGCAGGAGGACTGTCGTTTTCGAGCAGTACTTC | CASRRTVVFEQYF
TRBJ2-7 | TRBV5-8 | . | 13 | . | TGTGCCAGCCGGAAAAGCAGCGGCACAGTTCTGTACTTC | CASRKSSGTVLYF
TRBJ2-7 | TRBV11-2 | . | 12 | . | TGTGCCAGCAGCTTAGTGCAGGGGCTGGAGTACTTC | CASSLVQGLEYF
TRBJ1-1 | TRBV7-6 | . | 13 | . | TGTGCCAGCAGCCAACACCAGAACACTGAAGCTTTCTTT | CASSQHQNTEAFF
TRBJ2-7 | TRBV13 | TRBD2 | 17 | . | TGTGCCAGCAGCCTATTAACTGTAGCGGGGGCCTCCTACGAGCAGTACTTC | CASSLLTVAGASYEQYF
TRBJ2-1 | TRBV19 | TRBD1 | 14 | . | TGTGCTTCATCCCGGGGACAGGGACTTAATGAGCAGTTCTTC | CASSRGQGLNEQFF
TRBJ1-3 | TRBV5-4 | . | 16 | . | TGTGCCAGCAGCTTGGAGCAGGGCTTGGGAGGAAACACCATATATTTT | CASSLEQGLGGNTIYF
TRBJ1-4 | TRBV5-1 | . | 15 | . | TGCGCCAGCAGCTTGGTTCCCGCAACTAATGAAAAACTGTTTTTT | CASSLVPATNEKLFF
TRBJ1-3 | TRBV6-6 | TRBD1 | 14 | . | TGTGCCAGCAGCCCCAGGGGGTTTGGAAACACCATATATTTT | CASSPRGFGNTIYF
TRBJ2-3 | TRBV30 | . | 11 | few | TGTGCCTGGAGTGCGGGGGATACGCAGTATTTT | CAWSAGDTQYF
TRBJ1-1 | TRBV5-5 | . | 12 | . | TGTGCCAGCAGCTTCTCCGTTGCTGAAGCTTTCTTT | CASSFSVAEAFF
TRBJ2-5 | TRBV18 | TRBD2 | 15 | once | TGTGTCAGCTCACCGTCTAGCGGGGGCCAAGAGACCCAGTACTTC | CVSSPSSGGQETQYF
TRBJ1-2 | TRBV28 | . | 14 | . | TGTGCCAGCAGTTCTCCCTCCAGGGTATATGGCTACACCTTC | CASSSPSRVYGYTF
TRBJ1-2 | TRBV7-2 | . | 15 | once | TGTGCCAGCAGCTCCAATTCCCACCGCAGCTATGGCTACACCTTC | CASSSNSHRSYGYTF
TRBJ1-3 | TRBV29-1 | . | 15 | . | TGCAGCGCCTACCTGGGGGGGATTGCTGGAAACACCATATATTTT | CSAYLGGIAGNTIYF
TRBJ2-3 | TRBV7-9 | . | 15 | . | TGTGCCAGCAGCTTATATCAGGGGAACACAGATACGCAGTATTTT | CASSLYQGNTDTQYF
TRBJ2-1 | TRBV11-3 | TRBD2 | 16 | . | TGTGCCAGCAGCTCGCGGCTAGCGGGAGGGATCAATGAGCAGTTCTTC | CASSSRLAGGINEQFF
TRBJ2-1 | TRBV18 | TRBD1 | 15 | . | TGTGCCAGCTCACCTACAGGGGCTGCCTACAATGAGCAGTTCTTC | CASSPTGAAYNEQFF
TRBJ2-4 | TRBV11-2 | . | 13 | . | TGTGCCAGCAGCGAAAACATATCCCCCCATCAGTACTTC | CASSENISPHQYF
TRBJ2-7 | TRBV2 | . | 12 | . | TGTGCCAGCAGTGTCTCCCAGTCCGAGCAGTACTTC | CASSVSQSEQYF
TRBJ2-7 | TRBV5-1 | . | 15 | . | TGCGCCAGCAGGGGGGGAGGTACTCAAATCTACGAGCAGTACTTC | CASRGGGTQIYEQYF
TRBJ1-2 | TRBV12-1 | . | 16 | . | TGTGCCAGCAGCTTTAGGGACAGGAAGGCCCTCTATGGCTACACCTTC | CASSFRDRKALYGYTF
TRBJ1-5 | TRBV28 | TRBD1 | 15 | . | TGTGCCAGCAGCCCCCCGGACAGGGCGGAACAGCCCCAGCATTTT | CASSPPDRAEQPQHF
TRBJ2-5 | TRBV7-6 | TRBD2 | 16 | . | TGTGCCAGCAGCAAAGGGACTAGCGGGAGGCGGGAGACCCAGTACTTC | CASSKGTSGRRETQYF
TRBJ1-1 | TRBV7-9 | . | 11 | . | TGTGCCAGCAGCACTAGGACAGCGGCTTTCTTT | CASSTRTAAFF
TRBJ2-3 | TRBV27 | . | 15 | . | TGTGCCAGCAGTTCCCTGGGGGCCGACACAGATACGCAGTATTTT | CASSSLGADTDTQYF
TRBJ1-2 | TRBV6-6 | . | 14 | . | TGTGCCAGCAGTTACCAGGCCGACGACTATGGCTACACCTTC | CASSYQADDYGYTF
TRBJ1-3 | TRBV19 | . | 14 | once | TGTGCCAGTAGTATACGGTTCTCTGGAAACACCATATATTTT | CASSIRFSGNTIYF
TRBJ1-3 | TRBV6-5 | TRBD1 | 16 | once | TGTGCCAGCAGTTACTCGGGACAGTCTTCGGGAAACACCATATATTTT | CASSYSGQSSGNTIYF
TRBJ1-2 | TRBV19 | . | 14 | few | TGTGCCAGTAGTAAGGGAGGGGGTAACTATGGCTACACCTTC | CASSKGGGNYGYTF
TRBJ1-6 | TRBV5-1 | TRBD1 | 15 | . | TGCGCCAGCAGGGGGGACAGTTTCTATAATTCACCCCTCCACTTT | CASRGDSFYNSPLHF
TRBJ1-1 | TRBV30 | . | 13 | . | TGTGCCTGGAGTTTTGGGGCGAACACTGAAGCTTTCTTT | CAWSFGANTEAFF